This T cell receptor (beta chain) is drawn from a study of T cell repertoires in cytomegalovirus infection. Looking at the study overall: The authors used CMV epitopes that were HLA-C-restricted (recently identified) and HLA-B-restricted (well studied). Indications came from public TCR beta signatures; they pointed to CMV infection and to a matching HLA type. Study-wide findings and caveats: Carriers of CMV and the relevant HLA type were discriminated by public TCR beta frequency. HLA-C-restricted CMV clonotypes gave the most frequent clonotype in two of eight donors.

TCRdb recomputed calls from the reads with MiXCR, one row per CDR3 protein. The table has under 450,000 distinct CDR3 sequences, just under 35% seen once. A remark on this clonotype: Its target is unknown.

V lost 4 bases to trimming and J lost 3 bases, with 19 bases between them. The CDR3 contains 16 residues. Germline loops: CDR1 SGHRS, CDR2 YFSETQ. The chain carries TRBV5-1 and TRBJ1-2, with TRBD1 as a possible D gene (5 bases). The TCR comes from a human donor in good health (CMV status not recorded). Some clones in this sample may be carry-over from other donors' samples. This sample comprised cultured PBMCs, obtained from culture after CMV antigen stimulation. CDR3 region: CASSRGVFGRDYGYTF. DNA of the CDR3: TGCGCCAGCAGCCGGGGCGTTTTTGGACGGGACTATGGCTACACCTTC.